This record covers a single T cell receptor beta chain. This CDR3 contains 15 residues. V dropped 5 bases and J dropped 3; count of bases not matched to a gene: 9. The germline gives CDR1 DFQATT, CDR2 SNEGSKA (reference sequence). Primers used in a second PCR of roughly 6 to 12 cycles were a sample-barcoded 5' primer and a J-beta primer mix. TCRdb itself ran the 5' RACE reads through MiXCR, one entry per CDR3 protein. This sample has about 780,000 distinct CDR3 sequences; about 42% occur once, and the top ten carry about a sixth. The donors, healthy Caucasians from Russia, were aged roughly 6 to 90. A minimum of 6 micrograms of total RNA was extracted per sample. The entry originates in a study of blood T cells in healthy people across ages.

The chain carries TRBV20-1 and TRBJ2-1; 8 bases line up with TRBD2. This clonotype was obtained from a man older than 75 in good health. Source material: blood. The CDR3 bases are TGCAGTGCTCAGCGGCCGCTAGCGGGCTACAATGAGCAGTTCTTC. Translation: CSAQRPLAGYNEQFF.